Listed below are T cell receptor beta chains from one sample, sequenced in a study of shared clonotypes between healthy human individuals. Sequenced by immunoSEQ multiplex PCR; TCRdb stores in-frame clones only, minus some. This sample carries approximately 1,000,000 clones, around 82% of them seen once, and the ten largest clones take more than 0.5%. Sequencing used memory CD4+ T cells from PBMCs. Receptors originate from a man aged 18 to 30 in good health. Some clones in this sample may be carry-over from other donors' samples. The CDR3 runs from the conserved cysteine through the conserved F or W. D genes are given only for firm matches. Size values are once, few and many counts, or a class for expanded clones, and some rows have none.

>TRBJ2-5|NA|TRBV5-1|NA
CASRSLPSEGETQYF
TGCGCCAGCAGATCGCTTCCTAGCGAGGGTGAGACCCAGTACTTC
>TRBJ1-2|NA|TRBV5-1|NA
CASSMDSTYGYTF
TGCGCCAGCAGCATGGACAGCACGTATGGCTACACCTTC
>TRBJ2-7|NA|TRBV19|NA
CASSGNGYEQYF
TGTGCCAGTAGTGGGAATGGCTACGAGCAGTACTTC
>TRBJ2-1|NA|TRBV2|NA
CASSDPIGRLEQFF
TGTGCCAGCAGCGACCCTATTGGGCGGTTGGAGCAGTTCTTC
>TRBJ1-5|NA|TRBV28|TRBD1
CASSLWGTGFGQPQHF
TGTGCCAGCAGTTTATGGGGGACAGGGTTTGGGCAGCCCCAGCATTTT
>TRBJ1-1|NA|TRBV27|TRBD1
CASSTPTGMNTEAFF
TGTGCCAGCAGTACCCCGACAGGGATGAACACTGAAGCTTTCTTT
>TRBJ2-3|NA|TRBV4-1|TRBD2
CASSQSRGRSADTQYF
TGCGCCAGCAGCCAGAGTCGCGGGAGAAGTGCAGATACGCAGTATTTT
>TRBJ1-2|once|TRBV2|TRBD1
CASRGDRGVYGYTF
TGTGCCAGCAGGGGGGACAGGGGCGTCTATGGCTACACCTTC
>TRBJ1-5|NA|TRBV7-2|NA
CASSRGGGSNQPQHF
TGTGCCAGCAGCCGGGGAGGGGGTAGCAATCAGCCCCAGCATTTT
>TRBJ2-3|NA|TRBV9|NA
CASSVGEAPSFTDTQYF
TGTGCCAGCAGCGTAGGGGAAGCGCCATCATTCACAGATACGCAGTATTTT
>TRBJ2-1|NA|TRBV5-1|TRBD1
CASSPTGGWGEQFF
TGCGCCAGCAGCCCCACAGGGGGCTGGGGTGAGCAGTTCTTC
>TRBJ2-2|NA|TRBV7-9|TRBD2
CASSFETSGRNTGELFF
TGTGCCAGCAGCTTTGAAACTAGCGGGAGGAACACCGGGGAGCTGTTTTTT
>TRBJ2-1|few|TRBV5-1|TRBD1
CASSFRDRGLNEQFF
TGCGCCAGCAGCTTCCGAGACAGGGGGCTTAATGAGCAGTTCTTC
>TRBJ2-2|once|TRBV27|NA
CASSLKGQSTGELFF
TGTGCCAGCAGTTTAAAGGGTCAGAGCACCGGGGAGCTGTTTTTT
>TRBJ1-2|once|TRBV2|TRBD1
CASSPDRGIIYGYTF
TGTGCCAGCTCCCCGGACAGGGGGATTATCTATGGCTACACCTTC
>TRBJ2-3|NA|TRBV5-6|NA
CASSQRLESTDTQYF
TGTGCCAGCAGCCAAAGACTAGAATCCACAGATACGCAGTATTTT
>TRBJ1-1|NA|TRBV5-5|TRBD1
CASSPQGQGGSEAFF
TGTGCCAGCAGCCCGCAAGGACAGGGGGGCTCGGAAGCTTTCTTT
>TRBJ1-1|few|TRBV4-2|NA
CASSGQGLWNTEAFF
TGTGCCAGCAGCGGTCAGGGGCTTTGGAACACTGAAGCTTTCTTT
>TRBJ2-7|NA|TRBV11-2|NA
CASSLVLVGEQYF
TGTGCCAGCAGCTTAGTCCTGGTGGGAGAGCAGTACTTC
>TRBJ2-6|NA|TRBV2|NA
CASSGGANVLTF
TGTGCCAGCTCCGGTGGGGCCAACGTCCTGACTTTC
>TRBJ1-2|NA|TRBV28|TRBD1
CASREGQGNYGYTF
TGTGCCAGCAGGGAAGGACAGGGTAACTATGGCTACACCTTC
>TRBJ2-1|NA|TRBV4-1|NA
CASSQDVHREQFF
TGCGCCAGCAGCCAAGATGTTCACCGGGAGCAGTTCTTC
>TRBJ2-2|NA|TRBV19|TRBD1
CASSMTGSTGELFF
TGTGCCAGTAGTATGACAGGGAGCACCGGGGAGCTGTTTTTT
>TRBJ2-7|NA|TRBV18|NA
CASSPTRGYEQYF
TGTGCCAGCTCACCCACGAGGGGTTACGAGCAGTACTTC
>TRBJ2-3|NA|TRBV6-5|NA
CASTQSGTQYF
TGTGCCAGCACCCAAAGTGGTACGCAGTATTTT
>TRBJ1-3|once|TRBV5-1|NA
CASSLQMIASGNTIYF
TGCGCCAGCAGCTTGCAGATGATAGCCTCTGGAAACACCATATATTTT
>TRBJ2-1|NA|TRBV6-5|TRBD2
CASSYPTSGDNEQFF
TGTGCCAGCAGTTACCCGACTAGCGGGGACAATGAGCAGTTCTTC
>TRBJ1-1|once|TRBV27|NA
CASSPDRLNTEAFF
TGTGCCAGCAGTCCCGACCGACTGAACACTGAAGCTTTCTTT
>TRBJ2-1|NA|TRBV6-5|TRBD2
CASSRGTTREEFF
TGTGCCAGCAGCCGAGGGACTACCAGGGAGGAGTTCTTC
>TRBJ1-2|NA|TRBV7-8|TRBD1
CASSLAGTGNYGYTF
TGTGCCAGCAGCTTAGCTGGGACAGGGAACTATGGCTACACCTTC
>TRBJ1-5|NA|TRBV7-5|NA
CVRSPGLRDSNQPQHF
TGTGTCAGAAGCCCCGGACTGAGAGATAGCAATCAGCCCCAGCATTTT
>TRBJ1-5|NA|TRBV4-2|NA
CASSQEGAQPQHF
TGTGCCAGCAGCCAAGAGGGGGCCCAGCCCCAGCATTTT
>TRBJ2-5|NA|TRBV7-2|NA
CASSLVQETQYF
TGTGCCAGCAGCTTAGTGCAAGAGACCCAGTACTTC
>TRBJ2-3|NA|TRBV18|NA
CASSPTASTDTQYF
TGTGCCAGCTCACCAACAGCTAGCACAGATACGCAGTATTTT
>TRBJ1-2|few|TRBV11-2|NA
CASSLSLGAGTSYGYTF
TGTGCCAGCAGCTTATCCTTAGGGGCCGGGACAAGCTATGGCTACACCTTC
>TRBJ2-3|NA|TRBV5-5|TRBD1
CASSLDGTGTDTQYF
TGTGCCAGCAGCTTGGACGGGACAGGCACAGATACGCAGTATTTT
>TRBJ1-1|few|TRBV2|TRBD1
CASREQGTNTEAFF
TGTGCCAGCAGAGAACAGGGGACGAACACTGAAGCTTTCTTT
>TRBJ1-5|NA|TRBV5-5|NA
CASSRLAGLDNQPQHF
TGTGCCAGCAGCCGCTTGGCCGGGCTCGATAATCAGCCCCAGCATTTT
>TRBJ1-1|NA|TRBV5-4|NA
CASSSFKEGTEAFF
TGTGCCAGCAGCTCCTTCAAGGAGGGGACTGAAGCTTTCTTT
>TRBJ1-1|NA|TRBV28|NA
CASSSPRGRATEAFF
TGTGCCAGCAGTTCCCCCCGAGGCAGGGCCACTGAAGCTTTCTTT
>TRBJ2-7|NA|TRBV11-2|NA
CASSLGARGTGEQYF
TGTGCCAGCAGCTTAGGAGCCCGGGGCACGGGGGAGCAGTACTTC
>TRBJ1-5|NA|TRBV6-1|NA
CASSEAGSQINQPQHF
TGTGCCAGCAGTGAAGCGGGCAGCCAAATCAATCAGCCCCAGCATTTT
>TRBJ2-4|NA|TRBV6-5|NA
CASTSEGSNIQYF
TGTGCCAGCACGTCCGAGGGATCAAACATTCAGTACTTC
>TRBJ1-4|NA|TRBV6-1|NA
CASSESRGNEKLFF
TGTGCCAGCAGTGAATCCAGGGGTAATGAAAAACTGTTTTTT
>TRBJ2-7|once|TRBV7-9|NA
CASSLYPPGETYEQYF
TGTGCCAGCAGCTTATATCCTCCAGGGGAGACCTACGAGCAGTACTTC
>TRBJ2-7|NA|TRBV10-3|TRBD1
CAISEGPQGATYEQYF
TGTGCCATCAGTGAGGGACCACAGGGGGCTACCTACGAGCAGTACTTC
>TRBJ2-7|many|TRBV28|NA
CASSGAGFTSYEQYF
TGTGCCAGCAGTGGCGCGGGTTTCACCTCCTACGAGCAGTACTTC
>TRBJ2-2|NA|TRBV5-4|TRBD2
CASSLRKRGNTGELFF
TGTGCCAGCAGCTTGAGAAAGCGGGGCAACACCGGGGAGCTGTTTTTT
>TRBJ2-2|NA|TRBV11-2|NA
CASSLSPLGELFF
TGTGCCAGCAGCTTATCCCCCTTAGGGGAGCTGTTTTTT
>TRBJ2-2|NA|TRBV2|NA
CASSPPRGRELFF
TGTGCCAGCAGCCCACCACGGGGCCGGGAGCTGTTTTTT
>TRBJ2-7|NA|TRBV28|NA
CASSRNRGLAREQYF
TGTGCCAGCAGCCGAAACAGGGGTCTAGCGAGGGAGCAGTACTTC